The 9 T cell receptor beta chains listed next were all sequenced from one sample in a study of blood T cell repertoires in COVID-19. Generated by immunoSEQ multiplex PCR, the TCRdb table keeps only in-frame clones and is missing some. The sample contains around 100,000 clones, roughly 81% of which appear only once. The material sequenced was peripheral blood. Receptors were obtained from a man older than 75 with COVID-19, enrolled during active disease.

The chain has TRBV2 and TRBJ2-6; D gene ambiguous. This CDR3 is 11 amino acids long. V was clipped by 9 bases and J by 9 bases, with 9 bases between them. Germline-derived CDR1 and CDR2 are SNHLY and FYNNEI. In DNA form, the CDR3 reads TGTGCCAGTTTTCATGTCAACGTCCTGACTTTC. It codes for CASFHVNVLTF.

This chain links TRBV15 with TRBJ1-4; TRBD1 matches 7 bases. V lost 0 bases and J lost 8; bases outside the gene matches: 9. The CDR3 runs to 16 residues. Looked up from germline, CDR1 is LNHNV and CDR2 is YYDKDF (reference sequence). CDR3 amino acids: CATSRDRDREEEKLFF. In nucleotides, the CDR3 is TGTGCCACCAGCAGAGATCGCGACAGGGAGGAGGAAAAACTGTTTTTT.

The chain combines TRBV2 with TRBJ1-2; D is uncertain. CDR3 length: 13 amino acids. The germline V and J ends were trimmed by 2 bases and 7 bases, with 11 bases remaining between them. Per the germline V gene, CDR1 is SNHLY and CDR2 is FYNNEI. In nucleotides, the CDR3 is TGTGCCAGCAGTGAAATGGCAGACTCTGGCTACACCTTC. Amino acid sequence: CASSEMADSGYTF.

The chain recombines TRBV5-1 with TRBJ2-1; 9 positions match TRBD1. Germline CDR1 is SGHRS and CDR2 is YFSETQ. The CDR3 runs 15 residues. V was clipped by 5 bases and J by 7 bases; unmatched bases: 10. DNA of the CDR3: TGCGCCAGCAGTTACGGGGGACAGGGAGCAAATGAGCAGTTCTTC. Its protein is CASSYGGQGANEQFF. Filled out from reference TRBV5-1 and TRBJ2-1, the complete variable domain reads KAGVTQTPRYLIKTRGQQVTLSCSPISGHRSVSWYQQTPGQGLQFLFEYFSETQRNKGNFPGRFSGRQFSNSRSEMNVSTLELGDSALYLCASSYGGQGANEQFFGPGTRLTVL.

The chain couples TRBV28 to TRBJ2-7; 9 bases agree with TRBD1. The CDR3 loop spans 14 amino acids. Germline trimming cut 6 bases from V and 6 bases from J; bases unmatched to any gene: 9. The germline CDR1 and CDR2 sequences are MDHEN and SYDVKM. The CDR3 region has the DNA TGTGCCAGCAGCATACAGGGGGCCCCTGGCGAGCAGTACTTC. Protein product: CASSIQGAPGEQYF.

In this sample, this clone turned up once. The genes are TRBV24-1 and TRBJ2-1, with 8 positions matching TRBD2. V lost 9 bases, J lost 5 bases, and 11 bases stayed unmatched. This CDR3 contains 15 residues. CDR1 and CDR2 from the germline V gene are KGHDR and SFDVKD. CDR3 region: CATGRGGGLDNEQFF. Here the CDR3 DNA reads TGTGCCACCGGCCGGGGGGGCGGGTTGGACAATGAGCAGTTCTTC.

The V gene is TRBV11-3, the J gene TRBJ2-1, with 10 positions matching TRBD1. CDR3 length: 15 residues. With 4 bases clipped from V and 7 bases from J, the junction kept 7 bases outside the gene matches. Germline V gives CDR1 SGHNT, CDR2 YENEEA. In DNA, the CDR3 is TGTGCCAGCAGCTCCGGACAGGGGGTAGAAAATGAGCAGTTCTTC. This sequence encodes CASSSGQGVENEQFF.

The chain has TRBV19 and TRBJ1-2; the D gene is possibly TRBD1 (6 bases). CDR1 and CDR2 from the germline V gene are LNHDA and SQIVND (reference sequence). The CDR3 has 14 amino acids. V lost 5 bases, J lost 6 bases, and 16 bases lay in between. The CDR3 DNA reads TGTGCCAGTAGTGTCCTACAGGGAGGGGATGGCTACACCTTC. Encoded protein: CASSVLQGGDGYTF.

The chain carries TRBV16 and TRBJ1-1, with 7 bases fitting TRBD1. This CDR3 has 14 amino acids. Germline-derived CDR1 and CDR2 are KGHSY and FQNENV. The V and J ends lost 1 base and 5 bases, in that order; junction bases with no gene match: 4. The CDR3 sequence is CASSQWAGGTEAFF. In nucleotides, the CDR3 is TGTGCCAGCAGCCAATGGGCAGGGGGGACTGAAGCTTTCTTT.